This TCR beta chain was found in a study of blood T cell repertoires in COVID-19 (dated by TCRdb to about 2020). At the level of the whole study: Samples from collaborators originated in the United States, Italy and Spain and spanned both the acute and convalescent phases of COVID-19. The repertoires were released in a freely available public database meant as a resource for research on the immune response to SARS-CoV-2. Deeply sampled blood TCRbeta repertoires from subjects exposed to, actively infected with, or recovered from COVID-19 were included in the dataset. The samples were drawn from the first 160 participants of the ongoing ImmuneRACE study and from 950 to 1,500 subjects provided by 6 global collaborators. The material from the prospective study consisted of cDNA or gDNA derived from T cells, B-cell-depleted T cells, or PBMCs. Where available, HLA class I and class II types were taken from metadata supplied by the sample provider and were not determined by assay-based typing. Nearly every sample came with metadata listing a de-identified subject ID, COVID-19 status, age in years and sex.

Whole blood was collected in K2EDTA tubes by collaborating institutions according to the institutions' own protocols. For TCRbeta analysis, collaborators shipped samples in one of three forms: frozen whole blood, isolated PBMCs, or DNA extracted from either of those sample types. Broader findings and caveats from the paper: Clinical and demographic metadata were provided uncurated, with the amount varying by source and participant.

Note on this clone: It has no known antigen specificity. No much larger clone is present one base from it, and per-base qualities are unavailable.

TCRbeta CDR3 regions were amplified from genomic DNA using the immunoSEQ Assay, a bias-controlled multiplex PCR. From the authors' description of their analysis: The number of nucleated cells in each sample was estimated from the amplification of reference gene primers within the assay. Sequence reads were collapsed and filtered to measure the absolute abundance of every unique TCRbeta CDR3 rearrangement. Productive Simpson clonality was computed per sample as the square root of Simpson's diversity index over productive rearrangements. What TCRdb holds here is the immuneACCESS table cut down to in-frame rearrangements. Part of the clones is not present; checked against another copy, under half of the missing clones reflect an unresolved V gene, and the others are unexplained. The DNA gave D and trimming, while V, J and clone size come from that table. The sample contains about 180,000 clones, about 87% of them found a single time. The ten largest clones capture around 4% of the sample.

Taken from the germline V gene, the CDR1 and CDR2 loops are MNHEY and SVGAGI. The V end loses 4 bases and the J end loses 5 bases, and a stretch of 11 bases separates them. The CDR3 spans 13 residues, from the cysteine through the phenylalanine. Only CDR3 DNA remains: 39 bases, in frame from the first base. The chain employs TRBV6-5 and TRBJ2-5; a weak D assignment points to TRBD1 (6 bases agree). Sequencing was performed on peripheral blood. The origin of this receptor is a woman in her twenties or thirties with acute or convalescent COVID-19. The CDR3 here reads CASSFPGAETQYF. The DNA sequence is given as TGTGCCAGCAGTTTTCCAGGGGCCGAGACCCAGTACTTC.